The 20 T cell receptor beta chains below were found in one sample sequenced in a study of T cell repertoires in cytomegalovirus infection. TCRdb re-called the reads with MiXCR, one entry per CDR3 protein. The table shows fewer than 300,000 distinct CDR3 sequences, with roughly 24% occurring only once. Sequenced material: PBMCs. The receptors come from a human donor in good health (CMV status not recorded). Some clones in this sample may be carry-over from other donors' samples.

This clonotype was detected only a few times. V and J are TRBV5-1 and TRBJ2-1; 10 bases align to TRBD2. The J segment lost 4 bases and the V segment lost 6 bases, leaving 4 bases of the junction unmatched. Germline loops: CDR1 SGHRS, CDR2 YFSETQ. The CDR3 length is 14 residues. The CDR3 nucleotides read TGCGCCAGCACCACGACTAGCGGGTACAATGAGCAGTTCTTC. Translated, it gives CASTTTSGYNEQFF.

This clonotype was counted at least ten times. This chain connects TRBV12-3 or TRBV12-4 to TRBJ1-2, with 7 nucleotides matching TRBD1. After removal of 4 bases from V and 0 bases from J, the junction contained 8 bases not matched to a gene. This CDR3 has 16 amino acids. Here the CDR3 DNA reads TGTGCCAGCAGTTCCCTCCGGACAGGAACTAACTATGGCTACACCTTC. Its protein is CASSSLRTGTNYGYTF.

This clonotype was detected ten times or more. The chain employs TRBV7-2 and TRBJ1-1; TRBD1 might be the D (6 bases). Germline V gene lookup returns CDR1 SGHTA and CDR2 FQGNSA. With 2 bases removed from V and 7 bases from J, the gap between germline ends came to 11 bases. This CDR3 contains 13 residues. CDR3 sequence reads: CASSLRLQGEAFF. The DNA of the CDR3 is TGTGCCAGCAGCTTACGCTTACAGGGTGAAGCTTTCTTT.

The chain combines TRBV29-1 with TRBJ2-1, with TRBD2 matching over 9 bases. V dropped 1 base and J dropped 2; count of bases not matched to a gene: 3. The V gene's germline CDR1 is SQVTM and CDR2 ANQGSEA. This CDR3 has 15 amino acids. The CDR3 is CSVEATSGTYNEQFF. For the CDR3, the DNA is TGCAGCGTTGAAGCGACTAGCGGAACCTACAATGAGCAGTTCTTC.

On this clonotype: In this CDR3 the conserved last residue, phenylalanine or tryptophan, is missing, so a read error is likely. The chain has TRBV9 and TRBJ2-7; 7 bases are a match to TRBD1. The CDR3 length is 14 residues. Germline V gene data show CDR1 as SGDLS and CDR2 as YYNGEE. V lost 1 base, J lost 0 bases, and 1 base stayed unmatched. The CDR3 here is CASSVRDSSYEQYS. CDR3 nucleotide sequence: TGTGCCAGCAGCGTAAGGGACAGCTCCTACGAGCAGTACTCC.

The chain carries TRBV3-1 and TRBJ2-3; TRBD2 agrees at 14 bases. Germline V gene lookup returns CDR1 LGHDT and CDR2 YNNKEL (reference sequence). V shed 4 bases and J 2 bases; nucleotides not matched to a gene: 5. The length of the CDR3 is 17 residues. Here the CDR3 reads CASSPGTSGGLTDTQYF. CDR3 DNA: TGTGCCAGCAGCCCCGGGACTAGCGGGGGACTCACAGATACGCAGTATTTT.

This clonotype was found a few times. The chain recombines TRBV27 with TRBJ2-1; D is undetermined. CDR1 is MNHEY and CDR2 is SMNVEV in the germline V gene (reference sequence). CDR3 length: 14 amino acids. V lost 4 bases and J lost 6, with 13 bases in between. The CDR3 nucleotides are TGTGCCAGCAGTTCCAGCCAAGGCCTCAATGAGCAGTTCTTC. Its protein is CASSSSQGLNEQFF.

This chain links TRBV12-3 or TRBV12-4 with TRBJ2-4; D may be TRBD1 (7 bases). Trimming stripped 6 bases from V and 11 bases from J, with 14 bases between. This CDR3 contains 12 residues. CDR3: CASSLRGAVQYF. The CDR3 DNA sequence: TGTGCCAGCAGCCTCAGGGGGGCCGTTCAGTACTTC.

This clonotype was recorded at least ten times. The rearrangement uses TRBV7-2 and TRBJ2-3, with 7 bases matching TRBD2. V shed 4 bases, J shed 0 bases, and the junction held 4 bases outside the gene matches. The CDR3 consists of 15 residues. The germline V gene encodes CDR1 SGHTA and CDR2 FQGNSA. The CDR3 nucleotides read TGTGCCAGCAGCTGGAAAGCGGGAAGCACAGATACGCAGTATTTT. Residues: CASSWKAGSTDTQYF.

This clonotype was observed at least ten times. The chain links TRBV7-2 to TRBJ2-1; D is possibly TRBD2 (5 bases). This CDR3 has 13 amino acids. The germline gives CDR1 SGHTA, CDR2 FQGNSA. V gave up 7 bases and J gave up 8 bases, with 15 bases separating them. CDR3: CASNLNGVHEQFF. The CDR3 DNA is TGTGCCAGCAACCTTAACGGGGTCCATGAGCAGTTCTTC.

This clonotype was seen more than once but under ten times. This chain uses TRBV20-1 with TRBJ1-2; TRBD1 is a possible D gene (6 bases). V shed 5 bases and J shed 7 bases, with 17 bases lying between them. This CDR3 is 13 amino acids long. Germline CDR1 reads DFQATT; CDR2 reads SNEGSKA (reference sequence). As DNA, the CDR3 is TGCAGTGCTCCCGGAACAGGGATGGGTGGCTACACCTTC. Translation: CSAPGTGMGGYTF.

The V call is TRBV6-6, the J call TRBJ2-1, with D unresolved. Trimming cost V 6 bases and J 9 bases, with 15 bases left between them. Germline CDR1 MNHNY, CDR2 SVGAGI (reference sequence). The CDR3 sequence is 13 residues long. CDR3 in DNA: TGTGCCAGCAGCCGACAAGCTACGGTTGAGCAGTTCTTC. Translation gives CASSRQATVEQFF.

The chain couples TRBV5-1 to TRBJ2-5; TRBD2 aligns across 11 bases. Germline V CDR1 and CDR2: SGHRS, YFSETQ. With 0 bases clipped from V and 2 bases from J, the junction kept 3 bases outside the gene matches. The CDR3 spans 16 residues. The CDR3 spells CASSLGVAGGQETQYF. The CDR3 nucleotides read TGCGCCAGCAGCTTGGGAGTAGCGGGGGGGCAAGAGACCCAGTACTTC.

This clonotype was counted between two and nine times. This sequence joins TRBV5-4 and TRBJ2-7; 9 nucleotides line up with TRBD2. CDR1 and CDR2 (germline): SGHNT, YYREEE (reference sequence). The CDR3 covers 15 residues. With V trimmed by 4 bases and J by 0 bases, 5 bases remained unmatched. The CDR3: CASSDPSGNSYEQYF. CDR3 sequence (DNA): TGTGCCAGCAGCGACCCTAGCGGGAACTCCTACGAGCAGTACTTC.

This clonotype was detected only a few times. The chain links TRBV6-5 to TRBJ1-5, with a tentative D call TRBD1 (6 bases). This CDR3 has 15 amino acids. Germline lookup yields CDR1 MNHEY and CDR2 SVGAGI. V was clipped by 10 bases and J by 7 bases, with 23 bases between them. The CDR3, as DNA: TGTGCCACCAAAGAGATCCGGGACAATAAGCAGCCCCAGCATTTT. Its protein product is CATKEIRDNKQPQHF.

This clonotype has a handful of counts. The chain links TRBV5-5 to TRBJ1-5; maybe TRBD1 (6 bases). The CDR3 runs 15 residues. The germline CDR1 and CDR2 sequences are SGHKS and YYEKEE (reference sequence). The V and J ends lost 3 bases and 2 bases respectively, with 12 bases between them. The CDR3: CASSSGDFGNQPQHF. DNA for the CDR3: TGTGCCAGCAGCTCAGGGGACTTCGGCAATCAGCCCCAGCATTTT.

This clonotype was counted at least ten times. This rearrangement joins TRBV7-8 to TRBJ2-1; 13 bases map to TRBD2. J was trimmed by 7 bases and V by 11 bases; bases with no gene match: 8. The CDR3 loop spans 14 amino acids. Germline CDR1 reads SGHVS; CDR2 reads FQNEAQ. The CDR3 DNA reads as TGTGCCGTAGCTGGGACTAGCGGGATAAATGAGCAGTTCTTC. Its protein product is CAVAGTSGINEQFF.

As concerns this clonotype: One junction end does not reproduce the germline sequence, and a read error may be involved. V usage is TRBV20-1 and J usage is TRBJ1-1, with D perhaps TRBD1 (5 bases). The CDR3 has 14 amino acids. Per germline, CDR1 DFQATT and CDR2 SNEGSKA (reference sequence). The CDR3 loop is CSASKEGRNIEAFF. The CDR3 DNA reads as TGCAGTGCTAGTAAGGAGGGACGTAACATTGAAGCTTTCTTT.

This clonotype was seen only once. The genes are TRBV28 and TRBJ1-4; no firm D call. Trimming left V 3 bases short and J 4 bases short, with 6 bases between. The CDR3 spans 13 residues. CDR1 and CDR2 from the germline V gene are MDHEN and SYDVKM. CDR3 sequence reads: CASSLSLNEKLFF. Here the CDR3 DNA reads TGTGCCAGCAGTTTGTCGCTTAATGAAAAACTGTTTTTT.

At least ten counts were recorded for this clonotype. V is TRBV7-2 and J is TRBJ2-3; 7 nucleotides match TRBD2. CDR1 SGHTA and CDR2 FQGNSA come from the germline V gene. CDR3 size: 15 residues. V lost 4 bases, J lost 2 bases, and 6 bases stayed unmatched. Written as DNA, the CDR3 is TGTGCCAGCAGCTCCCCAGCGGGATACACAGATACGCAGTATTTT. Its protein is CASSSPAGYTDTQYF.